The entry below describes one TCR beta chain. Template material for TCR beta VDJ and CDR3 profiling consisted of genomic DNA. TCRdb ran MiXCR on the reads and lists one entry per CDR3 protein. Of roughly 61,000 distinct CDR3 sequences listed, around 55% were seen once; the top ten hold less than 2.5%. The CDR3 is 15 residues long. V was cut by 3 bases and J by 3 bases, with 13 bases left in between. Germline CDR1 and CDR2: SNHLY and FYNNEI. This sample was included in a study of CD8+CD57+ T cells in acquired aplastic anemia. The source of this sequence is a human donor in good health, serving as a control. The sequencing sample was made of sorted CD4+, CD8+, or CD8+CD57+ T cells (not recorded which) from PBMCs. The chain couples TRBV2 to TRBJ2-3; TRBD1 might be the D (6 bases). The CDR3 DNA reads TGTGCCAGCAGTGATCGCGCAGGGGTAACAGATACGCAGTATTTT. It is translated as CASSDRAGVTDTQYF.